This TCR beta chain stems from a study of OX40 agonist ivuxolimab in advanced cancers. Study results and limitations: CD8+ T cells (on average) carried more expanded clones than CD4+ T cells.

Autoimmune disease history or systemic immunosuppression excluded patients. In the case of this clone: What it binds is not known.

CDR3 length: 16 residues. With V trimmed by 7 bases and J by 0 bases, 9 bases remained unmatched. Germline lookup yields CDR1 MNHEY and CDR2 SMNVEV (reference sequence). Assay: immunoSEQ multiplex PCR; the TCRdb copy retains only in-frame clones and omits some. The sample holds 50,000 to 70,000 clones; 85% are singletons and the top ten take around 4%. Specimen: CD4+ or CD8+ T cells sorted from blood, collected in a trial of the OX40 agonist ivuxolimab. V and J are TRBV27 and TRBJ1-3; TRBD1 agrees at 7 bases. The sequence was obtained from an adult with an advanced solid tumor such as melanoma, head and neck, liver or kidney cancer. CDR3 sequence: CASTPDRLHSGNTIYF. CDR3 coding DNA: TGTGCCAGCACCCCGGACAGGCTACACTCTGGAAACACCATATATTTT.